This T cell receptor beta chain was captured by sequencing in a study of blood T cells in healthy people across ages. V lost 6 bases to trimming and J lost 8 bases, with 10 bases between them. Germline CDR1 and CDR2: DFQATT and SNEGSKA (reference sequence). The CDR3 is made up of 10 amino acids. A J-beta primer mix and a sample-barcoded 5' primer were used in a second PCR of about 7 to 12 cycles. TCRdb redid the calling of the 5' RACE reads with MiXCR, one entry per CDR3 protein. The sample contains about 1.6 million distinct CDR3 sequences, about 31% of which appear only once. The receptor comes from a woman in her twenties or thirties in good health. The chain links TRBV20-1 to TRBJ1-2; no definite D call. The sequencing input was blood. CDR3 region: CSAPHRGYTF. The CDR3 nucleotides read TGCAGTGCGCCTCATAGGGGCTACACCTTC.